The next 26 T cell receptor beta chains were all read from a single sample in a study of beta chain features in type 1 diabetes. The entirety of the isolated RNA underwent reverse transcription, so expressed TCRB transcripts were sequenced. Sequencing was performed with immunoSEQ multiplex PCR; in TCRdb, only in-frame clones are kept and a portion is missing. Among 900,000 or so clones listed, roughly 16% were seen once. Sequencing was done on a sample of naive CD4+ T cells from blood. These receptors originate from a woman younger than 30 in good health.

This clone was counted a few times. The genes are TRBV5-1 and TRBJ2-3; 7 bases map to TRBD1. The CDR3 has 15 amino acids. Germline assignment: CDR1 SGHRS and CDR2 YFSETQ. With V trimmed by 4 bases and J by 0 bases, 5 bases remained unmatched. The DNA of the CDR3 is TGCGCCAGCAGCCTACCGGGACAGAGCACAGATACGCAGTATTTT. Amino acid sequence: CASSLPGQSTDTQYF.

The chain has TRBV28 and TRBJ1-1; D perhaps matches TRBD1 (5 bases). Trimming took off 8 bases at V and 1 base at J, with 11 bases between the two ends. The V gene's germline CDR1 is MDHEN and CDR2 SYDVKM. The CDR3 spans 13 residues. CDR3 region: CASRQTANTEAFF. CDR3 DNA: TGTGCCAGCCGACAGACAGCGAACACTGAAGCTTTCTTT.

This clone turned up a few times. The same CDR3 can be traced to other DNA sequences in this sample. This rearrangement joins TRBV18 to TRBJ2-7; D uncertain. Trimming removed 6 bases from V and 2 bases from J, with 11 bases in between. Germline V lookup: CDR1 KGHSH, CDR2 LQKENI. The CDR3 runs 13 residues. Here the CDR3 DNA reads TGTGCCAGCTCTCCCACGGTTACCTACGAGCAGTACTTC. It is translated as CASSPTVTYEQYF.

This chain connects TRBV18 to TRBJ2-6; 8 bases are a match to TRBD1. CDR3 length: 17 residues. The germline CDR1 and CDR2 sequences are KGHSH and LQKENI. Trimming at V came to 6 bases and at J to 9 bases, leaving 16 bases not matched to a gene. The CDR3 sequence: CASSLYSGGTGSNVLTF. CDR3 bases: TGTGCCAGCTCCCTCTATTCGGGCGGGACAGGTAGCAACGTCCTGACTTTC.

This clone was seen more than once but under ten times. This rearrangement joins TRBV5-1 to TRBJ2-3; D is unclear. The CDR3 has 11 amino acids. CDR1 and CDR2 from the germline V gene are SGHRS and YFSETQ. Between the trimmed V and J ends, which lost 8 bases and 5 bases, there was a span of 9 bases. CDR3 region: CASAERDTQYF. CDR3 sequence (DNA): TGCGCCAGTGCAGAAAGAGATACGCAGTATTTT.

The genes are TRBV10-3 and TRBJ2-5; no clear D. This CDR3 spans 12 amino acids. Trimming pared 4 bases from V and 5 bases from J, leaving 8 bases between. CDR1 is ENHRY, CDR2 SYGVKD, per germline. CDR3 bases: TGTGCCATCAGTGTAAACAGCGAGACCCAGTACTTC. Translation: CAISVNSETQYF.

This rearrangement joins TRBV18 to TRBJ2-1; D is perhaps TRBD2 (6 bases). Germline CDR1 is KGHSH and CDR2 is LQKENI. The germline V and J ends were trimmed by 3 bases and 0 bases, with 15 bases remaining between them. The CDR3 totals 17 residues. This CDR3 is CASSPRSSVRSYNEQFF. The CDR3 nucleotides are TGTGCCAGCTCACCGCGTTCTAGCGTACGCTCCTACAATGAGCAGTTCTTC.

The V gene is TRBV28, the J gene TRBJ2-1; 10 bases line up with TRBD1. The CDR3 is 15 residues long. The V gene's germline CDR1 is MDHEN and CDR2 SYDVKM. With 5 bases clipped from V and 10 bases from J, the junction kept 11 bases outside the gene matches. CDR3 residues: CASSQTTTGGEEQFF. CDR3 nucleotides: TGTGCCAGCAGTCAAACGACGACAGGGGGCGAAGAGCAGTTCTTC.

The J gene is TRBJ2-7, the V gene TRBV29-1, with a tentative D call TRBD2 (5 bases). Germline V gives CDR1 SQVTM, CDR2 ANQGSEA. The CDR3 is made up of 12 amino acids. With 4 bases removed from V and 5 bases from J, the gap between germline ends came to 12 bases. Written as DNA, the CDR3 is TGCAGCGTTGTCACAGACGGGGACGAGCAGTACTTC. The encoded protein is CSVVTDGDEQYF.

In the case of this clone: The same CDR3 arises from other DNA sequences in this sample as well. V usage is TRBV7-2 and J usage is TRBJ2-6; no definite D call. V lost 1 base, J lost 1 base, and 5 bases lay in between. CDR1 and CDR2 from the germline V gene are SGHTA and FQGNSA. The CDR3 spans 15 residues. CDR3 DNA sequence: TGTGCCAGCAGCTTAGATGTGTCTGGGGCCAACGTCCTGACTTTC. Amino acids: CASSLDVSGANVLTF.

This clone has just a few counts. The genes are TRBV13 and TRBJ1-1, with D perhaps matching TRBD1 (5 bases). Trimming removed 5 bases from V and 3 bases from J, with 19 bases in between. CDR1 PRHDT and CDR2 FYEKMQ come from the germline V gene (reference sequence). This CDR3 comprises 16 residues. CDR3 loop: CASSARSRDFHTEAFF. Here the CDR3 DNA reads TGTGCCAGCAGCGCCAGGAGCAGGGATTTCCACACTGAAGCTTTCTTT.

J is TRBJ2-7 and V is TRBV4-2, with D unclear. Germline V gives CDR1 LGHNA, CDR2 YNFKEQ. V lost 1 base and J lost 3, with 10 bases in between. The CDR3 is 14 residues long. For the CDR3, the DNA is TGTGCCAGCAGCCAAGTGATTGGCAGCTACGAGCAGTACTTC. Amino acids: CASSQVIGSYEQYF.

The V and J genes are TRBV5-1 and TRBJ1-2; D not certain. The CDR3 is made up of 14 amino acids. V was clipped by 1 base and J by 7 bases, with 14 bases between them. Germline V gene data show CDR1 as SGHRS and CDR2 as YFSETQ. The DNA of the CDR3 is TGCGCCAGCAGCTTGTTCGTCGGAGGAAGTGGCTACACCTTC. Translation gives CASSLFVGGSGYTF.

This clone was observed a few times. This chain links TRBV2 with TRBJ1-2; D is possibly TRBD1 (5 bases). Looked up from germline, CDR1 is SNHLY and CDR2 is FYNNEI. The CDR3 totals 14 residues. Trimming removed 4 bases at V and 8 bases at J, with 17 bases between. The CDR3 coding sequence is TGTGCCAGCAGTGTTGTGACGGGACGTGCGGGCTACACCTTC. Its protein product is CASSVVTGRAGYTF.

The table lists this clone with a few counts. The chain recombines TRBV11-2 with TRBJ1-1; D is ambiguous. This CDR3 has 15 residues. CDR1 and CDR2 from the germline V gene are SGHAT and FQNNGV. V was shortened by 5 bases and J by 3 bases, with 16 bases between the two germline ends. This CDR3 reads CASSRRVDGHTEAFF. As DNA, the CDR3 is TGTGCCAGCAGCCGGAGAGTTGATGGGCACACTGAAGCTTTCTTT.

The chain links TRBV12-5 to TRBJ1-2; D ambiguous. The CDR3 spans 13 residues. V was trimmed by 0 bases and J by 7 bases, leaving 9 bases between them. CDR1 is LGHNT, CDR2 FRNRAP, per germline. CDR3 amino acids: CASGLVISFGYTF. As DNA, the CDR3 is TGTGCTAGTGGTTTGGTAATTTCCTTTGGCTACACCTTC.

This clone was seen a handful of times. The rearrangement joins TRBV5-1 to TRBJ2-2; the D is unclear. Looked up from germline, CDR1 is SGHRS and CDR2 is YFSETQ. The CDR3 is 14 amino acids. Between the trimmed V and J ends, which lost 4 bases and 1 base, there was a span of 8 bases. The CDR3 region has the DNA TGCGCCAGCAGCAAAAGAGAGAACACCGGGGAGCTGTTTTTT. Translation gives CASSKRENTGELFF.

The gene calls are TRBV28 and TRBJ1-4; the D is unclear. Per the germline V gene, CDR1 is MDHEN and CDR2 is SYDVKM. The CDR3 is 13 residues long. V lost 7 bases, J lost 4 bases, and 10 bases lay in between. CDR3 in amino acids: CASKTAFNEKLFF. The CDR3 nucleotides read TGTGCCAGCAAAACAGCTTTTAATGAAAAACTGTTTTTT.

This clone was found a few times. The same CDR3 arises from other DNA sequences in this sample as well. The chain couples TRBV15 to TRBJ1-5; D is ambiguous. Trimming pared 5 bases from V and 2 bases from J, leaving 19 bases between. Germline assignment: CDR1 LNHNV and CDR2 YYDKDF (reference sequence). This CDR3 contains 17 residues. CDR3 DNA sequence: TGTGCCACCAGCGGCGGGGTTAGAATCAAAGGCAATCAGCCCCAGCATTTT. Its protein is CATSGGVRIKGNQPQHF. Using reference TRBV15 and TRBJ1-5 for the parts outside the CDR3, the full variable domain is DAMVIQNPRYQVTQFGKPVTLSCSQTLNHNVMYWYQQKSSQAPKLLFHYYDKDFNNEADTPDNFQSRRPNTSFCFLDIRSPGLGDTAMYLCATSGGVRIKGNQPQHFGDGTRLSIL.

The chain couples TRBV7-2 to TRBJ1-1, with D maybe TRBD1 (5 bases). The CDR3 has 16 amino acids. V was cut by 1 base and J by 7 bases, with 19 bases left in between. The germline V gene has CDR1 SGHTA and CDR2 FQGNSA. CDR3 coding DNA: TGTGCCAGCAGCTTAGGTCTCGGGGCAGGTTATAGTGAAGCTTTCTTT. It encodes CASSLGLGAGYSEAFF.

The chain links TRBV15 to TRBJ2-2; D is ambiguous. CDR3 length: 13 residues. CDR1 LNHNV and CDR2 YYDKDF come from the germline V gene (reference sequence). Between the trimmed V and J ends, which lost 0 bases and 6 bases, there was a span of 5 bases. As DNA, the CDR3 is TGTGCCACCAGCAGAGACCATGCCGGGGAGCTGTTTTTT. Translated, it gives CATSRDHAGELFF.

With regard to this clone: In the same sample, other DNA sequences code for this CDR3. The chain employs TRBV28 and TRBJ2-3; D is unclear. The V gene lost 0 bases and the J gene lost 0 bases, with 1 base spanning the gap. The germline CDR1 and CDR2 sequences are MDHEN and SYDVKM. The CDR3 length is 13 residues. The CDR3 spells CASSLWSTDTQYF. CDR3 DNA: TGTGCCAGCAGTTTATGGAGCACAGATACGCAGTATTTT.

The DNA of the CDR3 is TGTGCCATCAGTGGCAGGGGGCCATACAATGAGCAGTTCTTC. This gives the protein CAISGRGPYNEQFF. This chain links TRBV10-3 with TRBJ2-1; 8 nucleotides align to TRBD1. Germline loops: CDR1 ENHRY, CDR2 SYGVKD. With V trimmed by 4 bases and J by 4 bases, 3 bases remained unmatched. The CDR3 length is 14 residues.

The chain couples TRBV7-2 to TRBJ2-7; D might be TRBD1 or TRBD2, each matching 5 bases. CDR3 length: 15 amino acids. Between the trimmed V and J ends, which lost 7 bases and 2 bases, there was a span of 18 bases. Germline V gene lookup returns CDR1 SGHTA and CDR2 FQGNSA. In DNA, the CDR3 is TGTGCCAGCACCCCCGGGGCCACCCAGCCCTACGAGCAGTACTTC. Translation gives CASTPGATQPYEQYF. The whole variable domain, filled in from reference TRBV7-2 and TRBJ2-7, reads GAGVSQSPSNKVTEKGKDVELRCDPISGHTALYWYRQSLGQGLEFLIYFQGNSAPDKSGLPSDRFSAERTGGSVSTLTIQRTQQEDSAVYLCASTPGATQPYEQYFGPGTRLTVT.

Here the CDR3 reads CASSHSGSIREQYF. Here the CDR3 DNA reads TGCGCCAGCAGCCATAGCGGGAGTATACGGGAGCAGTACTTC. The V call is TRBV5-1, the J call TRBJ2-7; the match to TRBD2 covers 9 bases. Germline assignment: CDR1 SGHRS and CDR2 YFSETQ. Losses at the gene ends were 4 bases for V and 7 bases for J; bases not matched to a gene: 9. The CDR3 sequence is 14 residues long.

The CDR3 sequence: CASSLGRRTSGYEQYF. As DNA, the CDR3 is TGTGCCAGCAGCTTAGGGAGGAGGACTAGCGGGTACGAGCAGTACTTC. The gene calls are TRBV11-2 and TRBJ2-7; TRBD2 aligns across 11 bases. Germline loops: CDR1 SGHAT, CDR2 FQNNGV. This CDR3 spans 16 amino acids. V shed 1 base, J shed 4 bases, and the junction held 6 bases outside the gene matches.